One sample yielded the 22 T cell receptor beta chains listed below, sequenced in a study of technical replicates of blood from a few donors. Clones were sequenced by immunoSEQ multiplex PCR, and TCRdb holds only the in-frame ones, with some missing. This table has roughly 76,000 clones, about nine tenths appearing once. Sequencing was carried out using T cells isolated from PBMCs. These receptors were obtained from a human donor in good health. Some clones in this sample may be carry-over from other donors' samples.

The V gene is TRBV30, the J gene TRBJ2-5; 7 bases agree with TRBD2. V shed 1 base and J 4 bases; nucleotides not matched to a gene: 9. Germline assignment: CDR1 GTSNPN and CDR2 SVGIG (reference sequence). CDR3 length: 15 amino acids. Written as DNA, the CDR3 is TGTGCCTGGAGTGGGGAGCGGGAAGACCCAGAGACCCAGTACTTC. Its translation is CAWSGEREDPETQYF.

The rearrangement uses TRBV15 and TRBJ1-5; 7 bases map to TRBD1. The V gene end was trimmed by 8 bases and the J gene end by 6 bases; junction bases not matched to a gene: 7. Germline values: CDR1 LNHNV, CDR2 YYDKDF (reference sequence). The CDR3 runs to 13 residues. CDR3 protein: CATSDRAGQPQHF. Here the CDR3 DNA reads TGTGCCACCTCTGACAGGGCTGGTCAGCCCCAGCATTTT. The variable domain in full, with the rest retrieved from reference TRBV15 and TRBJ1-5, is DAMVIQNPRYQVTQFGKPVTLSCSQTLNHNVMYWYQQKSSQAPKLLFHYYDKDFNNEADTPDNFQSRRPNTSFCFLDIRSPGLGDTAMYLCATSDRAGQPQHFGDGTRLSIL.

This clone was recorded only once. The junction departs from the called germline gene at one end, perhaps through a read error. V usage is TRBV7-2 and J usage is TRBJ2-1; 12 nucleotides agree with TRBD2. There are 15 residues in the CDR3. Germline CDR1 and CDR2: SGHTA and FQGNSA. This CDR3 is CASSRTSGAYNEQFF. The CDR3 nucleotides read TGTGCCAGCAGCCGGACTAGCGGGGCCTATAATGAGCAGTTCTTC.

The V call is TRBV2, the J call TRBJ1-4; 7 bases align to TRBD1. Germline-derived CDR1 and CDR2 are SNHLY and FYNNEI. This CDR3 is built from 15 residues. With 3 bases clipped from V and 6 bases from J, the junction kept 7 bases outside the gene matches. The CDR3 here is CASSDRDRVDEKLFF. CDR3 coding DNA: TGTGCCAGCAGTGATCGGGACAGAGTAGATGAAAAACTGTTTTTT.

This chain's CDR3 is CASSLVFSHLVSHTQYF. The CDR3 bases are TGTGCCAGCAGCTTAGTGTTCAGTCACCTCGTGTCCCATACGCAGTATTTT. V is TRBV7-8 and J is TRBJ2-3; D is unresolved. Germline values: CDR1 SGHVS, CDR2 FQNEAQ. The V end was cut by 1 base, the J end by 7 bases, with 21 bases between. CDR3 length equals 17 residues.

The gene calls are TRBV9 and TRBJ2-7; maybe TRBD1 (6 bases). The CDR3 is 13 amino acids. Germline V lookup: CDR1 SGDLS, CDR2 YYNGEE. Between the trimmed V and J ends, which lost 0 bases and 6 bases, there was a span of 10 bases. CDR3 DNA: TGTGCCAGCAGCGTAGCTTTCAGGGGCGAGCAGTACTTC. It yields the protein CASSVAFRGEQYF. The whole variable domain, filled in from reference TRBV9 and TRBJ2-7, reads DSGVTQTPKHLITATGQRVTLRCSPRSGDLSVYWYQQSLDQGLQFLIQYYNGEERAKGNILERFSAQQFPDLHSELNLSSLELGDSALYFCASSVAFRGEQYFGPGTRLTVT.

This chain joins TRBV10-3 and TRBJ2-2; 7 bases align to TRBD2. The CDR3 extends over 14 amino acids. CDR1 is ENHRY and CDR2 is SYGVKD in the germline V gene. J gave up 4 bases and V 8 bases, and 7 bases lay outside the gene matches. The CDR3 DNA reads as TGTGCCATCCGTGGCGGGAGTGGCACCGGGGAGCTGTTTTTT. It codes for CAIRGGSGTGELFF.

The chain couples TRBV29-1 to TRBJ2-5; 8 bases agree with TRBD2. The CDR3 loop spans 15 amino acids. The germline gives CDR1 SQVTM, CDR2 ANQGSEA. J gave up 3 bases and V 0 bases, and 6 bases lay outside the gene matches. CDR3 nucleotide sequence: TGCAGCGTTGAAGATCTTGCGCGGGGGGAAGAGACCCAGTACTTC. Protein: CSVEDLARGEETQYF.

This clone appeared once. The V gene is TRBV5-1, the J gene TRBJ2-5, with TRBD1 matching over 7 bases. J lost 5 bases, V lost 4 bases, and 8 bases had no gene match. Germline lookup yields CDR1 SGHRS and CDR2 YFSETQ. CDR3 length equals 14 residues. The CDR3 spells CASSPEGAKETQYF. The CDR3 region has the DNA TGCGCCAGCAGCCCAGAGGGGGCAAAGGAGACCCAGTACTTC.

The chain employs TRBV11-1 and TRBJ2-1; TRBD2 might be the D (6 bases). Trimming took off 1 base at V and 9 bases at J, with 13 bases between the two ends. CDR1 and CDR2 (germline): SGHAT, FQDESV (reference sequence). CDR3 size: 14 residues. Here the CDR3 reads CASSLVGGYGEQFF. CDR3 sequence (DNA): TGTGCCAGCAGCTTAGTCGGAGGGTACGGTGAGCAGTTCTTC.

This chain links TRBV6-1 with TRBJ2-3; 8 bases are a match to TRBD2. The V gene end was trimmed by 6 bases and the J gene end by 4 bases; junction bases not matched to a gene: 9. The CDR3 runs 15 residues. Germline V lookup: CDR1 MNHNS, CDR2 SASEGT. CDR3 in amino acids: CASSLTGTRSDTQYF. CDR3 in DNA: TGTGCCAGCAGCCTTACCGGGACTAGGTCAGATACGCAGTATTTT.

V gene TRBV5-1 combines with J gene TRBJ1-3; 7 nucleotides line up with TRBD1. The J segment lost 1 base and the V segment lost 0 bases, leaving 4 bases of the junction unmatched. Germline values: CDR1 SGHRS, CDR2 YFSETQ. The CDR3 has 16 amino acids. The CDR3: CASSLEGTDSGNTIYF. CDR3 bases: TGCGCCAGCAGCTTGGAAGGGACAGATTCTGGAAACACCATATATTTT.

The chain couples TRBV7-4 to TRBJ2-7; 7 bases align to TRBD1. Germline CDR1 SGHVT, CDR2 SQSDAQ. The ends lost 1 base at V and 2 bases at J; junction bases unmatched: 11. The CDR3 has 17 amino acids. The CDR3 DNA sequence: TGTGCCAGCAGCTTAGTCCCCCGGACAGGAATAACCTACGAGCAGTACTTC. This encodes CASSLVPRTGITYEQYF.

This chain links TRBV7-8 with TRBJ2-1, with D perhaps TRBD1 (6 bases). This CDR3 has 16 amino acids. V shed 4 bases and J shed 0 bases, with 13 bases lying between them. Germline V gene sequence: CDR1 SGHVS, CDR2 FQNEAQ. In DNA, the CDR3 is TGTGCCAGCAGCTCTTTAGGACAGAGCTCCTACAATGAGCAGTTCTTC. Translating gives CASSSLGQSSYNEQFF. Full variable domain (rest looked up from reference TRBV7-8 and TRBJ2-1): GAGVSQSPRYKVAKRGQDVALRCDPISGHVSLFWYQQALGQGPEFLTYFQNEAQLDKSGLPSDRFFAERPEGSVSTLKIQRTQQEDSAVYLCASSSLGQSSYNEQFFGPGTRLTVL.

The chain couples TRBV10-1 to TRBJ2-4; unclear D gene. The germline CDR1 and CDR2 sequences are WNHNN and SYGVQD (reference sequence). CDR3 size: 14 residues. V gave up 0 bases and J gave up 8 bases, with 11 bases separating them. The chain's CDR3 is CASSESAVVDIQYF. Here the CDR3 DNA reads TGCGCCAGCAGTGAGTCGGCGGTGGTGGACATTCAGTACTTC.

Here the CDR3 reads CASSQPGTNYGYTF. CDR3 nucleotides: TGCGCCAGCAGCCAACCGGGAACTAACTATGGCTACACCTTC. The J gene is TRBJ1-2, the V gene TRBV4-1, with D uncertain. The CDR3 spans 14 residues. V shed 2 bases and J shed 0 bases, with 7 bases lying between them. The V gene's germline CDR1 is MGHRA and CDR2 YSYEKL.

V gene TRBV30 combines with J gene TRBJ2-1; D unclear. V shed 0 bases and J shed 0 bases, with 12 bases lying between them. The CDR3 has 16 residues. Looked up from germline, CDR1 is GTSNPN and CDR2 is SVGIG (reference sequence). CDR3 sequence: CAWSVRRGSSYNEQFF. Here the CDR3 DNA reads TGTGCCTGGAGTGTACGCCGCGGTAGCTCCTACAATGAGCAGTTCTTC.

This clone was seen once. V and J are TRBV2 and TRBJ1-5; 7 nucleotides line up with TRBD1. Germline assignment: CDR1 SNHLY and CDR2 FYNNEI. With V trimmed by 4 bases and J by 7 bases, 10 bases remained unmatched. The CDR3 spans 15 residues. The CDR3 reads CASSVMGQRAQPQHF. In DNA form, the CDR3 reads TGTGCCAGCAGTGTTATGGGACAGAGAGCCCAGCCCCAGCATTTT.

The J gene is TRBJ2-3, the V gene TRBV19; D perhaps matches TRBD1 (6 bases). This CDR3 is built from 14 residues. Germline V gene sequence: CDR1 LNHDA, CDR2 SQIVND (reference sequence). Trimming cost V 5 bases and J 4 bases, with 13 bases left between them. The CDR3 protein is CASSFQGRADTQYF. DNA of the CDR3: TGTGCCAGTAGTTTCCAGGGGAGAGCAGATACGCAGTATTTT.

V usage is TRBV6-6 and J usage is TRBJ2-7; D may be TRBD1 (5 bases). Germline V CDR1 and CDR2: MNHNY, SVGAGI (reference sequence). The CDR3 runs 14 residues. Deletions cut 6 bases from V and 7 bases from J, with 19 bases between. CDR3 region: CASRSTVIDGEQYF. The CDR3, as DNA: TGTGCCAGCAGGTCGACAGTCATAGACGGGGAGCAGTACTTC.

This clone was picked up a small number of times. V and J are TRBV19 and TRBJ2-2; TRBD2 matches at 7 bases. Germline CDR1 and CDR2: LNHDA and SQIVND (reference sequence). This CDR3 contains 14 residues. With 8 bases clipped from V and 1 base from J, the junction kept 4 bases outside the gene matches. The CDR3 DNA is TGTGCCAGTCAAGCGGGATGGAACACCGGGGAGCTGTTTTTT. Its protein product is CASQAGWNTGELFF. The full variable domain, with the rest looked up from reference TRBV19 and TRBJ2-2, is DGGITQSPKYLFRKEGQNVTLSCEQNLNHDAMYWYRQDPGQGLRLIYYSQIVNDFQKGDIAEGYSVSREKKESFPLTVTSAQKNPTAFYLCASQAGWNTGELFFGEGSRLTVL.

DNA of the CDR3: TGCGCCAGCAGCCAAGAGTCGGGACTCGGGCAGTACTTC. Amino acids: CASSQESGLGQYF. J is TRBJ2-7 and V is TRBV4-3; possibly TRBD2 for D (6 bases). Per the germline V gene, CDR1 is LGHNA and CDR2 is YSLEER. Trimming pared 0 bases from V and 9 bases from J, leaving 12 bases between. The CDR3 covers 13 residues.